This TCR beta chain was captured by sequencing in a study of Tregs in tolerant kidney transplant recipients. Study summary: Recipient PBMCs carried a CFSE label and met irradiated graft donor PBMCs for more than five days before FACS sorting. Study-wide points: No direct test of biological reproducibility was done here. Tregs expanded with activated donor B cells seemed most donor-specific. Few patients were studied, so findings need validation in larger groups.

Per the germline V gene, CDR1 is MNHEY and CDR2 is SVGAGI. The V end lost 2 bases, the J end lost 4 bases, and 6 bases lay between the germline ends. The CDR3 has 13 amino acids. TCRdb keeps only in-frame clones here, not all; method: immunoSEQ multiplex PCR. In the table there are around 4,300 clones, around 58% of which are singletons. This clone was seen a few times. Its antigen is as yet unknown. Sequencing was done on a sample of CD8+ T cells from blood cultured with allogeneic cells. This sequence originates from a human donor in good health. The chain uses TRBV6-5 and TRBJ2-1; no definite D call. DNA of the CDR3: TGTGCCAGCAGTTACCGCAGTTACAATGAGCAGTTCTTC. This sequence encodes CASSYRSYNEQFF.